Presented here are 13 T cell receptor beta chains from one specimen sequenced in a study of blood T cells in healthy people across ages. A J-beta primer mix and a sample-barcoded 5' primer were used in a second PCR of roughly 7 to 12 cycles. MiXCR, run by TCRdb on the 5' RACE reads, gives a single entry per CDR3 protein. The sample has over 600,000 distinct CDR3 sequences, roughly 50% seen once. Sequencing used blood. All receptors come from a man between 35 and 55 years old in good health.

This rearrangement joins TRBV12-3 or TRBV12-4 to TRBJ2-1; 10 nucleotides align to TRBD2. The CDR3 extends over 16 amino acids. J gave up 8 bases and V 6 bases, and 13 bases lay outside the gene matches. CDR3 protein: CASSRGLAASVDEQFF. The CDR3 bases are TGTGCCAGCAGCCGTGGACTAGCGGCCTCGGTTGATGAGCAGTTCTTC.

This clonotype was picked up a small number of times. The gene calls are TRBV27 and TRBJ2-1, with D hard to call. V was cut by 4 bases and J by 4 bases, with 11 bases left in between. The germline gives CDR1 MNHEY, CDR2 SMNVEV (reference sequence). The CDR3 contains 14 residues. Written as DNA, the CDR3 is TGTGCCAGCAGTTCCCCCCGTAGGTACAATGAGCAGTTCTTC. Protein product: CASSSPRRYNEQFF.

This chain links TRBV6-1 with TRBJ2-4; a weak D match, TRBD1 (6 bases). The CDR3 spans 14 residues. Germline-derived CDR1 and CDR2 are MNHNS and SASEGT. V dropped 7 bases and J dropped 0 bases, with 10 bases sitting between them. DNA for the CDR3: TGTGCCAGCAACCTGGACAGAGCCAAAAACATTCAGTACTTC. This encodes CASNLDRAKNIQYF.

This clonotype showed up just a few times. The CDR3 loop is CSARGLGVETQYF. In nucleotides, the CDR3 is TGCAGTGCTAGGGGGCTCGGGGTCGAGACCCAGTACTTC. The rearrangement links TRBV20-1 to TRBJ2-5; tentatively, D is TRBD1 or TRBD2 (5 bases each). CDR1 is DFQATT and CDR2 is SNEGSKA in the germline V gene (reference sequence). With 3 bases removed from V and 5 bases from J, the gap between germline ends came to 13 bases. The length of the CDR3 is 13 residues.

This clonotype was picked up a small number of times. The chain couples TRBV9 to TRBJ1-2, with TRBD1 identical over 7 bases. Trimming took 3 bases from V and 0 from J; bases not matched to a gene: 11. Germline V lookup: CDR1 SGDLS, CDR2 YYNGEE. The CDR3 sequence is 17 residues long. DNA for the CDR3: TGTGCCAGCAGCGCCAACGTCCAGGGGGTACCTAACTATGGCTACACCTTC. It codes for CASSANVQGVPNYGYTF.

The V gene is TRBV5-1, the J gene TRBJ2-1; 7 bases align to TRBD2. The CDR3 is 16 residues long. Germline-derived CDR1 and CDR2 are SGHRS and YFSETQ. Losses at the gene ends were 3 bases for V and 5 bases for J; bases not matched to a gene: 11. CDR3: CASSSRAGVSNNEQFF. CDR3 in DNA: TGCGCCAGCAGCTCAAGGGCGGGAGTTAGTAACAATGAGCAGTTCTTC.

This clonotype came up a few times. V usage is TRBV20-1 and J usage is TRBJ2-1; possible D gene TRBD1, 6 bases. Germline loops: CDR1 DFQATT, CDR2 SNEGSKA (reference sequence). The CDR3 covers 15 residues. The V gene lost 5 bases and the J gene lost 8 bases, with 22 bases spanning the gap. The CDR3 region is CSAPKLGQGSHEQFF. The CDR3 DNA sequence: TGCAGTGCTCCGAAGTTGGGGCAGGGGTCGCATGAGCAGTTCTTC.

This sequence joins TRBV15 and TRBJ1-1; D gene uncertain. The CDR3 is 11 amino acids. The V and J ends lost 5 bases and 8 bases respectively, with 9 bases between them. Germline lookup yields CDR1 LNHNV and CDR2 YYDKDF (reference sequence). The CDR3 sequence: CATSLRTEAFF. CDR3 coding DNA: TGTGCCACCAGCCTTCGGACGGAAGCTTTCTTT.

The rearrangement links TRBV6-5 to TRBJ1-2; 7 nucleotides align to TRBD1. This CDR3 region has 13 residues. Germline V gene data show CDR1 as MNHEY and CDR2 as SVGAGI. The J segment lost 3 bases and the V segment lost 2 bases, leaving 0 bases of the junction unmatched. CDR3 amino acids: CASSYGQDYGYTF. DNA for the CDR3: TGTGCCAGCAGTTACGGACAGGACTATGGCTACACCTTC.

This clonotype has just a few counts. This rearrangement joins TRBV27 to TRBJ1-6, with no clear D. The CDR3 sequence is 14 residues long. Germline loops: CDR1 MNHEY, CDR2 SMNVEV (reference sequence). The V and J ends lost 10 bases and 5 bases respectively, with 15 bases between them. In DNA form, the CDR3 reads TGTGCCACACGGGATGGACCTCATAATTCACCCCTCCACTTT. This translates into CATRDGPHNSPLHF.

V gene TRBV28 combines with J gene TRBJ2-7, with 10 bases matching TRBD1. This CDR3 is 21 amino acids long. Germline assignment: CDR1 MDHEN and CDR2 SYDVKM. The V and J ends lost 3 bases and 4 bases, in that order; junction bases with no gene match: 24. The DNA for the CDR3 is TGTGCCAGCAGTTTTTTTGTTGTGGGGTCGGTACAGCGACAGGGGGCTTACGAGCAGTACTTC. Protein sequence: CASSFFVVGSVQRQGAYEQYF.

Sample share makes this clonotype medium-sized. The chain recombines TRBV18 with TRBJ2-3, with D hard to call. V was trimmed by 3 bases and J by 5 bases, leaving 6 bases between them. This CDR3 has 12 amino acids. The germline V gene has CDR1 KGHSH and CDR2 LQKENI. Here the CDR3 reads CASSPVEDTQYF. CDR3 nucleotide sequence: TGTGCCAGCTCACCGGTAGAAGATACGCAGTATTTT. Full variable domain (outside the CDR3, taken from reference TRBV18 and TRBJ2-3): NAGVMQNPRHLVRRRGQEARLRCSPMKGHSHVYWYRQLPEEGLKFMVYLQKENIIDESGMPKERFSAEFPKEGPSILRIQQVVRGDSAAYFCASSPVEDTQYFGPGTRLTVL.

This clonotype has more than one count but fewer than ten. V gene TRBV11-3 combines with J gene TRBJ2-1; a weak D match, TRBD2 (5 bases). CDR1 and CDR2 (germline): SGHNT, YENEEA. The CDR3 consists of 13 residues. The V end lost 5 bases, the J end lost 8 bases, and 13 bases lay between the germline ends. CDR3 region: CASSPRGMDEQFF. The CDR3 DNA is TGTGCCAGCAGCCCCCGAGGGATGGATGAGCAGTTCTTC.